Listed below are T cell receptor beta chains from one sample, sequenced in a study of cytomegalovirus exposure and HLA in healthy donors. Profiling relied on immunoSEQ multiplex PCR, and the TCRdb table lists in-frame clones only, not all of them. The repertoire holds about 220,000 clones, with roughly 84% as singletons. Input material: PBMCs. These receptors were collected from a boy between 2 and 10 years old in good health and CMV-seronegative. Each CDR3 is given with its conserved first and last residue. A D gene is named only where the DNA matches it firmly. The size field is filled for only some rows; it gives once, few, many or a size class.

D gene: TRBD2
clone size: NA
J gene: TRBJ2-3
V gene: TRBV2
CDR3 protein: CATSIGQRGADTQYF
CDR3 DNA: TGTGCCACCTCGATCGGGCAGCGGGGGGCAGATACGCAGTATTTT

D gene: TRBD2
clone size: NA
J gene: TRBJ2-5
V gene: TRBV5-6
CDR3 protein: CASSLATSGEETQYF
CDR3 DNA: TGTGCCAGCAGCTTGGCGACTAGCGGGGAAGAGACCCAGTACTTC

D gene: NA
clone size: once
J gene: TRBJ2-7
V gene: TRBV19
CDR3 protein: CASSFRGRAYEQYF
CDR3 DNA: TGTGCCAGTAGTTTCAGGGGTCGAGCCTACGAGCAGTACTTC

D gene: TRBD2
clone size: NA
J gene: TRBJ2-2
V gene: TRBV9
CDR3 protein: CASSVGLAGASTGELFF
CDR3 DNA: TGTGCCAGCAGCGTAGGACTAGCGGGGGCCTCCACCGGGGAGCTGTTTTTT

D gene: TRBD1
clone size: NA
J gene: TRBJ1-4
V gene: TRBV6-1
CDR3 protein: CASSGNRGVEKLFF
CDR3 DNA: TGTGCCAGCAGTGGGAACAGGGGGGTGGAAAAACTGTTTTTT

D gene: NA
clone size: NA
J gene: TRBJ1-2
V gene: TRBV19
CDR3 protein: CASSIGPGRGYTF
CDR3 DNA: TGTGCCAGTAGTATAGGTCCAGGCCGCGGCTACACCTTC

D gene: TRBD2
clone size: NA
J gene: TRBJ2-2
V gene: TRBV5-6
CDR3 protein: CASSLGLAGITGELFF
CDR3 DNA: TGTGCCAGCAGCCTGGGCCTAGCGGGTATCACCGGGGAGCTGTTTTTT

D gene: NA
clone size: NA
J gene: TRBJ1-1
V gene: TRBV7-9
CDR3 protein: CASTDLQGRNTEAFF
CDR3 DNA: TGTGCCAGCACCGACCTTCAGGGGAGGAACACTGAAGCTTTCTTT

D gene: NA
clone size: once
J gene: TRBJ2-7
V gene: TRBV25-1
CDR3 protein: CASSTGGGNEQYF
CDR3 DNA: TGTGCCAGCAGCACTGGAGGAGGGAACGAGCAGTACTTC

D gene: TRBD2
clone size: NA
J gene: TRBJ2-2
V gene: TRBV2
CDR3 protein: CASRVGLAGGPGPGELFF
CDR3 DNA: TGTGCCAGCAGGGTCGGACTAGCGGGAGGACCGGGGCCCGGGGAGCTGTTTTTT

D gene: TRBD2
clone size: NA
J gene: TRBJ2-3
V gene: TRBV13
CDR3 protein: CASSLGTSEDTQYF
CDR3 DNA: TGTGCCAGCAGCTTAGGTACTAGCGAGGATACGCAGTATTTT

D gene: NA
clone size: NA
J gene: TRBJ1-1
V gene: TRBV9
CDR3 protein: CASSLPTGGDTEAFF
CDR3 DNA: TGTGCCAGCAGCCTTCCTACCGGGGGGGACACTGAAGCTTTCTTT

D gene: NA
clone size: NA
J gene: TRBJ2-2
V gene: TRBV6-5
CDR3 protein: CASSGATGELFF
CDR3 DNA: TGTGCCAGCTCTGGGGCCACCGGGGAGCTGTTTTTT

D gene: NA
clone size: NA
J gene: TRBJ2-7
V gene: TRBV2
CDR3 protein: CASSPVSGTGYYEQYF
CDR3 DNA: TGTGCCAGCAGCCCAGTCTCCGGGACTGGATACTACGAGCAGTACTTC

D gene: TRBD1
clone size: NA
J gene: TRBJ1-1
V gene: TRBV5-1
CDR3 protein: CASSLQGTRGTEAFF
CDR3 DNA: TGCGCCAGCAGCTTACAGGGGACACGGGGCACTGAAGCTTTCTTT

D gene: NA
clone size: NA
J gene: TRBJ1-2
V gene: TRBV30
CDR3 protein: CAWSPGNAGYTF
CDR3 DNA: TGTGCCTGGAGTCCAGGGAATGCTGGCTACACCTTC

D gene: TRBD2
clone size: NA
J gene: TRBJ2-3
V gene: TRBV4-1
CDR3 protein: CASSQVGLHTDTQYF
CDR3 DNA: TGCGCCAGCAGCCAAGTGGGACTACACACAGATACGCAGTATTTT

D gene: TRBD1
clone size: NA
J gene: TRBJ1-2
V gene: TRBV6-6
CDR3 protein: CASSRDRGRGYTF
CDR3 DNA: TGTGCCAGCAGTCGCGACAGGGGGCGAGGCTACACCTTC

D gene: NA
clone size: NA
J gene: TRBJ1-1
V gene: TRBV5-1
CDR3 protein: CASSWGAAGYDTEAFF
CDR3 DNA: TGCGCCAGCAGCTGGGGTGCGGCAGGGTATGATACTGAAGCTTTCTTT

D gene: NA
clone size: few
J gene: TRBJ1-5
V gene: TRBV6-5
CDR3 protein: CASSYRGGQPQHF
CDR3 DNA: TGTGCCAGCAGTTATAGGGGCGGCCAGCCCCAGCATTTT

D gene: TRBD1
clone size: NA
J gene: TRBJ1-1
V gene: TRBV18
CDR3 protein: CASSRWTGEIVNTEAFF
CDR3 DNA: TGTGCCAGCTCACGATGGACAGGGGAGATTGTGAACACTGAAGCTTTCTTT

D gene: TRBD2
clone size: NA
J gene: TRBJ2-5
V gene: TRBV7-6
CDR3 protein: CASSLLGAGDTKETQYF
CDR3 DNA: TGTGCCAGCAGCTTATTGGGAGCGGGGGACACAAAAGAGACCCAGTACTTC

D gene: TRBD1
clone size: NA
J gene: TRBJ1-3
V gene: TRBV6-5
CDR3 protein: CASRVDRVGNTIYF
CDR3 DNA: TGTGCCAGCAGGGTGGACAGGGTTGGAAACACCATATATTTT

D gene: NA
clone size: NA
J gene: TRBJ1-3
V gene: TRBV30
CDR3 protein: CAWSPLGNTIYF
CDR3 DNA: TGTGCCTGGAGTCCCCTTGGAAACACCATATATTTT

D gene: TRBD1
clone size: few
J gene: TRBJ1-2
V gene: TRBV6-5
CDR3 protein: CASRTGTGNGYTF
CDR3 DNA: TGTGCCAGCAGGACCGGGACAGGAAACGGCTACACCTTC

D gene: NA
clone size: NA
J gene: TRBJ2-3
V gene: TRBV9
CDR3 protein: CASSEGTSGTDTQYF
CDR3 DNA: TGTGCCAGCAGCGAGGGGACATCTGGCACAGATACGCAGTATTTT

D gene: TRBD1
clone size: NA
J gene: TRBJ1-2
V gene: TRBV29-1
CDR3 protein: CSAPGQGDYGYTF
CDR3 DNA: TGCAGCGCCCCAGGACAGGGCGACTATGGCTACACCTTC

D gene: TRBD1
clone size: NA
J gene: TRBJ2-5
V gene: TRBV30
CDR3 protein: CAWSVLVSRGETQYF
CDR3 DNA: TGTGCCTGGAGTGTACTGGTGTCCAGGGGGGAGACCCAGTACTTC

D gene: NA
clone size: NA
J gene: TRBJ1-1
V gene: TRBV13
CDR3 protein: CASSVGLEEWTEAFF
CDR3 DNA: TGTGCCAGCAGCGTGGGTCTGGAGGAATGGACTGAAGCTTTCTTT

D gene: NA
clone size: NA
J gene: TRBJ1-2
V gene: TRBV2
CDR3 protein: CASTEGRGAHGYTF
CDR3 DNA: TGTGCCAGCACCGAGGGGAGGGGGGCTCATGGCTACACCTTC

D gene: NA
clone size: NA
J gene: TRBJ2-7
V gene: TRBV29-1
CDR3 protein: CSVELSYEQYF
CDR3 DNA: TGCAGCGTTGAACTATCCTACGAGCAGTACTTC

D gene: TRBD1
clone size: NA
J gene: TRBJ1-2
V gene: TRBV30
CDR3 protein: CAFNRGSNYGYTF
CDR3 DNA: TGTGCCTTTAACAGGGGTTCAAACTATGGCTACACCTTC

D gene: TRBD1
clone size: NA
J gene: TRBJ2-2
V gene: TRBV18
CDR3 protein: CASSPTMRPGQGSPGELFF
CDR3 DNA: TGTGCCAGCTCACCAACGATGCGTCCGGGACAGGGCTCCCCCGGGGAGCTGTTTTTT

D gene: TRBD1
clone size: NA
J gene: TRBJ1-2
V gene: TRBV29-1
CDR3 protein: CSVRTGPIYGYTF
CDR3 DNA: TGCAGCGTTCGGACAGGGCCTATATATGGCTACACCTTC

D gene: TRBD1
clone size: once
J gene: TRBJ1-1
V gene: TRBV9
CDR3 protein: CASSVGTGEGNTEAFF
CDR3 DNA: TGTGCCAGCAGCGTAGGGACAGGGGAGGGAAACACTGAAGCTTTCTTT

D gene: NA
clone size: NA
J gene: TRBJ1-1
V gene: TRBV7-2
CDR3 protein: CASSLAGGLNTEAFF
CDR3 DNA: TGTGCCAGCAGCTTAGCGGGGGGGCTGAACACTGAAGCTTTCTTT

D gene: NA
clone size: NA
J gene: TRBJ1-5
V gene: TRBV7-9
CDR3 protein: CASSSSTNQPQHF
CDR3 DNA: TGTGCCAGCAGCTCAAGCACTAATCAGCCCCAGCATTTT

D gene: TRBD1
clone size: NA
J gene: TRBJ2-7
V gene: TRBV27
CDR3 protein: CASGPGTGRYEQYF
CDR3 DNA: TGTGCCAGCGGACCGGGGACAGGCCGCTACGAGCAGTACTTC

D gene: TRBD1
clone size: NA
J gene: TRBJ1-5
V gene: TRBV6-1
CDR3 protein: CASSTDRVDQPQHF
CDR3 DNA: TGTGCCAGCAGCACGGACAGGGTGGATCAGCCCCAGCATTTT

D gene: NA
clone size: NA
J gene: TRBJ1-5
V gene: TRBV5-1
CDR3 protein: CASSWGVGQPQHF
CDR3 DNA: TGCGCCAGCAGCTGGGGGGTAGGTCAGCCCCAGCATTTT

D gene: TRBD1
clone size: NA
J gene: TRBJ2-2
V gene: TRBV15
CDR3 protein: CATNERTGSTGELFF
CDR3 DNA: TGTGCCACCAATGAACGGACAGGTAGCACCGGGGAGCTGTTTTTT

D gene: NA
clone size: NA
J gene: TRBJ1-1
V gene: TRBV15
CDR3 protein: CATSREGDRQGMNTEAFF
CDR3 DNA: TGTGCCACCAGCAGAGAGGGAGACAGGCAAGGTATGAACACTGAAGCTTTCTTT

D gene: NA
clone size: NA
J gene: TRBJ1-2
V gene: TRBV6-5
CDR3 protein: CASSPTPRCGYTF
CDR3 DNA: TGTGCCAGCAGCCCTACGCCCCGGTGTGGCTACACCTTC

D gene: NA
clone size: NA
J gene: TRBJ2-1
V gene: TRBV9
CDR3 protein: CASSGLGDEQFF
CDR3 DNA: TGTGCCAGCAGCGGACTAGGGGATGAGCAGTTCTTC

D gene: TRBD2
clone size: NA
J gene: TRBJ2-5
V gene: TRBV10-3
CDR3 protein: CAISDSWEGQETQYF
CDR3 DNA: TGTGCCATCAGTGACTCCTGGGAGGGCCAAGAGACCCAGTACTTC

D gene: NA
clone size: NA
J gene: TRBJ2-7
V gene: TRBV19
CDR3 protein: CASSHPTGYEQYF
CDR3 DNA: TGTGCCAGTAGCCATCCCACGGGCTACGAGCAGTACTTC

D gene: NA
clone size: NA
J gene: TRBJ2-7
V gene: TRBV30
CDR3 protein: CAWSVGDFYEQYF
CDR3 DNA: TGTGCCTGGAGTGTTGGAGACTTCTACGAGCAGTACTTC

D gene: NA
clone size: NA
J gene: TRBJ2-1
V gene: TRBV7-9
CDR3 protein: CASSFSVSYNEQFF
CDR3 DNA: TGTGCCAGCAGCTTTAGCGTATCGTACAATGAGCAGTTCTTC

D gene: NA
clone size: once
J gene: TRBJ2-7
V gene: TRBV19
CDR3 protein: CASSMGPSYEQYF
CDR3 DNA: TGTGCCAGTAGTATGGGGCCCTCCTACGAGCAGTACTTC

D gene: TRBD1
clone size: NA
J gene: TRBJ1-3
V gene: TRBV5-6
CDR3 protein: CASSLGQGTATGNTIYF
CDR3 DNA: TGTGCCAGCAGCTTGGGCCAAGGGACAGCCACTGGAAACACCATATATTTT

D gene: NA
clone size: NA
J gene: TRBJ2-1
V gene: TRBV9
CDR3 protein: CASSVNGISVDEQFF
CDR3 DNA: TGTGCCAGCAGCGTTAACGGGATCTCCGTGGATGAGCAGTTCTTC

D gene: TRBD1
clone size: NA
J gene: TRBJ1-2
V gene: TRBV7-2
CDR3 protein: CASSFYAGGDGYTF
CDR3 DNA: TGTGCCAGCAGCTTTTACGCAGGGGGCGATGGCTACACCTTC

D gene: NA
clone size: few
J gene: TRBJ1-4
V gene: TRBV6-1
CDR3 protein: CASSHLGGAGEKLFF
CDR3 DNA: TGTGCCAGCAGTCACCTGGGGGGGGCAGGTGAAAAACTGTTTTTT

D gene: NA
clone size: NA
J gene: TRBJ1-1
V gene: TRBV10-2
CDR3 protein: CASTPAGGRTEAFF
CDR3 DNA: TGCGCCAGCACCCCGGCCGGGGGGCGGACTGAAGCTTTCTTT

D gene: TRBD1
clone size: NA
J gene: TRBJ2-3
V gene: TRBV27
CDR3 protein: CASSLLAGGSTDTQYF
CDR3 DNA: TGTGCCAGCAGTTTATTGGCAGGGGGTAGCACAGATACGCAGTATTTT

D gene: NA
clone size: NA
J gene: TRBJ2-7
V gene: TRBV9
CDR3 protein: CASSVDNGPYEQYF
CDR3 DNA: TGTGCCAGCAGCGTAGATAACGGTCCCTACGAGCAGTACTTC

D gene: TRBD1
clone size: few
J gene: TRBJ1-1
V gene: TRBV27
CDR3 protein: CASRPQGKNTEAFF
CDR3 DNA: TGTGCCAGCAGGCCACAGGGGAAAAACACTGAAGCTTTCTTT